A selection of T cell receptor beta chains follows, all from one sample in a study. From the 5' RACE reads, TCRdb called clonotypes with MiXCR, one entry per CDR3 protein. The table shows nearly 40,000 distinct CDR3 sequences, with under 20% occurring only once. Sample: naive CD4+ T cells sorted from a lymph node. The receptors originated from a female donor with breast cancer. Both conserved end residues are part of each CDR3. A D gene is named only where the DNA matches it firmly. Rows give clone size only sometimes, using once, few, many, or a class for an expanded clone.

j_gene: TRBJ1-1; v_gene: TRBV28; abundance: many; d_gene: TRBD1; CDR3aa: CASSPRYYRGPKAPRAFF; CDR3nt: TGTGCCAGCAGTCCACGATATTACAGGGGACCGAAGGCACCAAGGGCTTTCTTT
j_gene: TRBJ2-6; v_gene: TRBV24-1; abundance: .; d_gene: TRBD1; CDR3aa: CATSDSDRSSGANVLTF; CDR3nt: TGTGCCACCAGTGATTCGGACAGGAGCTCTGGGGCCAACGTCCTAACTTTC
j_gene: TRBJ2-5; v_gene: TRBV24-1; abundance: .; d_gene: .; CDR3aa: CATSDPARGYQETQYF; CDR3nt: TGTGCCACCAGTGATCCCGCCCGGGGGTACCAAGAGACCCAGTACTTC
j_gene: TRBJ1-2; v_gene: TRBV12-3/TRBV12-4; abundance: .; d_gene: .; CDR3aa: CASSTQAYYGYTF; CDR3nt: TGTGCCAGCAGCACACAGGCTTACTATGGCTACACCTTC
j_gene: TRBJ2-3; v_gene: TRBV20-1; abundance: .; d_gene: TRBD1; CDR3aa: CSAEGQVYTDTQYF; CDR3nt: TGCAGTGCAGAAGGACAGGTGTACACAGATACGCAGTATTTT
j_gene: TRBJ2-7; v_gene: TRBV28; abundance: few; d_gene: TRBD2; CDR3aa: CASSGTSGRAYYEQYF; CDR3nt: TGTGCCAGCAGTGGGACTAGCGGGAGGGCCTACTACGAGCAGTACTTC
j_gene: TRBJ1-3; v_gene: TRBV5-1; abundance: .; d_gene: TRBD1; CDR3aa: CASSPDRVGGNTIYF; CDR3nt: TGCGCCAGCAGTCCGGACAGGGTGGGCGGAAACACCATATATTTT
j_gene: TRBJ1-2; v_gene: TRBV5-4; abundance: .; d_gene: TRBD1; CDR3aa: CASSLAGTGGHGYTF; CDR3nt: TGTGCCAGCAGCTTGGCCGGGACAGGGGGGCATGGCTACACCTTC
j_gene: TRBJ2-3; v_gene: TRBV6-1; abundance: many; d_gene: .; CDR3aa: CASSRDHQTDTQYF; CDR3nt: TGTGCCAGCAGCCGGGACCATCAGACAGATACGCAGTATTTT
j_gene: TRBJ2-7; v_gene: TRBV7-2; abundance: many; d_gene: .; CDR3aa: CASSPRQSNEQYF; CDR3nt: TGTGCCAGCAGCCCCCGCCAGAGTAACGAGCAGTACTTC